The T cell receptor beta chain under discussion was sequenced for a study of OX40 agonist ivuxolimab in advanced cancers. Trimming took 8 bases from V and 0 from J, leaving 7 bases between them. From germline, CDR1 is SNHLY and CDR2 FYNNEI. This CDR3 is built from 12 residues. Assay: immunoSEQ multiplex PCR; the TCRdb copy retains only in-frame clones and omits some. The top ten hold roughly 41% of the sample, which has around 13,000 clones, 75% to 85% seen once. V gene TRBV2 combines with J gene TRBJ1-1; D gene ambiguous. The clonotype comes from an adult with an advanced solid tumor such as melanoma, head and neck, liver or kidney cancer. Sequenced material: CD4+ or CD8+ T cells sorted from blood, taken in a trial of the OX40 agonist ivuxolimab. The CDR3 loop reads CASGYMNTEAFF. CDR3 bases: TGTGCCAGCGGCTATATGAACACTGAAGCTTTCTTT.